This T cell receptor (beta chain) was documented in a study of T cell changes during pregnancy in multiple sclerosis. The CDR3 consists of 16 residues. Trimming took 2 bases from V and 2 from J; bases not matched to a gene: 5. CDR1 is MNHEY and CDR2 is SVGAGI in the germline V gene. Generated by immunoSEQ multiplex PCR, the TCRdb table keeps only in-frame clones and is missing some. The sample records about 52,000 clones, around 92% being singletons. The sequences come from CD4+ T cells from peripheral blood mononuclear cells, collected in the third trimester of pregnancy. The chain couples TRBV6-5 to TRBJ2-1, with TRBD2 identical over 8 bases. The receptor's source is a female donor with multiple sclerosis, enrolled in a pregnancy study. The CDR3 DNA reads as TGTGCCAGCAGTTACCAGAGCGGGAGTACCTACAATGAGCAGTTCTTC. This gives the protein CASSYQSGSTYNEQFF.